This T cell receptor (beta chain) appears in the sequencing data of a study of blood T cell repertoires in COVID-19. Study summary: Samples representing acute and convalescent COVID-19 were sourced from the United States, Italy and Spain. From T cells, B-cell-depleted T cells, or PBMCs came the material, which was cDNA or gDNA.

The V gene end was trimmed by 0 bases and the J gene end by 2 bases; junction bases not matched to a gene: 5. CDR1 is SGDLS, CDR2 YYNGEE, per germline. The CDR3 is 16 residues long. Measured with immunoSEQ multiplex PCR; TCRdb has only the in-frame clones, and not every one. The sample lists some 13,000 clones; approximately 86% were seen once. The V call is TRBV9, the J call TRBJ2-1, with 7 bases fitting TRBD1. The clonotype comes from a man older than 75 with acute or convalescent COVID-19. Source material: peripheral blood. CDR3 DNA: TGTGCCAGCAGCGTAGTTGGTCAGGGGGCCTACAATGAGCAGTTCTTC. Translating it yields CASSVVGQGAYNEQFF.